The 12 T cell receptor beta chains reported below all come from one sample, sequenced in a study of CD8 T cells in Susac syndrome. Random-hexamer reverse transcription was applied to roughly 0.5 to 1 ug RNA. TCRdb ran MiXCR on the immunoSEQ multiplex PCR reads and lists one entry per CDR3 protein. The sample contains 55,000 to 70,000 distinct CDR3 sequences, more than 85% of which appear only once. The sample was CD8+ T cells from PBMCs. The receptors derive from a human donor in good health.

The genes are TRBV29-1 and TRBJ1-1; 12 bases fit TRBD1. CDR1 is SQVTM and CDR2 is ANQGSEA in the germline V gene. V shed 3 bases, J shed 6 bases, and the junction held 5 bases outside the gene matches. The CDR3 spans 14 residues. The CDR3 protein is CSVDGGQGASEAFF. DNA of the CDR3: TGCAGCGTTGATGGGGGACAGGGGGCTTCTGAAGCTTTCTTT.

The chain recombines TRBV20-1 with TRBJ2-7, with D hard to call. Trimming removed 1 base at V and 4 bases at J, with 11 bases between. Germline CDR1 reads DFQATT; CDR2 reads SNEGSKA (reference sequence). CDR3 length: 13 amino acids. This CDR3 is CSARGLAEYEQYF. The CDR3 DNA sequence: TGCAGTGCTAGAGGTTTGGCGGAGTACGAGCAGTACTTC.

The chain has TRBV14 and TRBJ2-7; D may match TRBD1 or TRBD2 (5 bases each). Trimming stripped 4 bases from V and 3 bases from J, with 10 bases between. CDR1 and CDR2 from the germline V gene are SGHDN and FVKESK. CDR3 length: 13 amino acids. The CDR3 DNA reads as TGTGCCAGCAGCCCTGGGACCTTCTACGAGCAGTACTTC. It codes for CASSPGTFYEQYF.

This clonotype has just one count. The chain has TRBV28 and TRBJ2-1; D gene ambiguous. The CDR3 spans 14 residues. The germline gives CDR1 MDHEN, CDR2 SYDVKM. Trimming took off 7 bases at V and 2 bases at J, with 12 bases between the two ends. The CDR3 coding sequence is TGTGCCAGCACCTTCTCCGTGACCTACAATGAGCAGTTCTTC. Encoded protein: CASTFSVTYNEQFF.

J is TRBJ1-1 and V is TRBV7-9; the D is unclear. Trimming took off 5 bases at V and 3 bases at J, with 7 bases between the two ends. Germline CDR1 SEHNR, CDR2 FQNEAQ (reference sequence). The CDR3 length is 12 residues. The CDR3 nucleotides are TGTGCCAGCAGCCCATCGGACACTGAAGCTTTCTTT. It translates to CASSPSDTEAFF.

The sample holds one count of this clonotype. This chain links TRBV12-3 or TRBV12-4 with TRBJ1-1, with D hard to call. The CDR3 runs 12 residues. The V end was cut by 4 bases, the J end by 7 bases, with 10 bases between. DNA of the CDR3: TGTGCCAGCAGTTCCGTCCGGTATGAAGCTTTCTTT. Its protein is CASSSVRYEAFF.

The chain couples TRBV19 to TRBJ2-1, with D uncertain. CDR1 and CDR2 from the germline V gene are LNHDA and SQIVND (reference sequence). This CDR3 has 15 amino acids. Trimming took 9 bases from V and 4 from J, leaving 19 bases between them. This CDR3 is CASRSLGSLYNEQFF. CDR3 in DNA: TGTGCCAGCCGGAGTCTGGGGTCCCTTTACAATGAGCAGTTCTTC.

The V and J genes are TRBV28 and TRBJ1-2; weak D call: TRBD1 (5 bases). The V gene lost 1 base and the J gene lost 4 bases, with 13 bases spanning the gap. CDR1 and CDR2 (germline): MDHEN, SYDVKM. CDR3 length: 15 residues. CDR3: CASSLFPGTLYGYTF. The CDR3 coding sequence is TGTGCCAGCAGTTTATTCCCCGGGACCCTCTATGGCTACACCTTC.

V gene TRBV7-9 combines with J gene TRBJ2-2; 9 bases map to TRBD2. The germline V gene encodes CDR1 SEHNR and CDR2 FQNEAQ (reference sequence). The CDR3 contains 15 residues. The trim removed 6 bases at V and 4 bases at J, leaving 6 bases unmatched. The DNA for the CDR3 is TGTGCCAGCAGAGCGGGACTAGCTAGCACCGGGGAGCTGTTTTTT. As protein: CASRAGLASTGELFF. The full variable domain, its missing parts supplied by reference TRBV7-9 and TRBJ2-2, is DTGVSQNPRHKITKRGQNVTFRCDPISEHNRLYWYRQTLGQGPEFLTYFQNEAQLEKSRLLSDRFSAERPKGSFSTLEIQRTEQGDSAMYLCASRAGLASTGELFFGEGSRLTVL.

The table lists this clonotype with a count of one. The chain carries TRBV29-1 and TRBJ1-2, with D hard to call. V was pared by 0 bases and J by 6 bases, with 20 bases between. The CDR3 is 16 residues long. In germline, CDR1 is SQVTM, CDR2 ANQGSEA. DNA of the CDR3: TGCAGCGTTGAAGACTTTTCCGGGTCCGTACTTGATGGCTACACCTTC. This codes for CSVEDFSGSVLDGYTF.

V usage is TRBV5-6 and J usage is TRBJ2-7; D is undetermined. The CDR3 is 15 amino acids. CDR1 and CDR2 from the germline V gene are SGHDT and YYEEEE. V was shortened by 0 bases and J by 3 bases, with 13 bases between the two germline ends. DNA of the CDR3: TGTGCCAGCAGCTTGGGACCGTTTTCGGACTACGAGCAGTACTTC. The encoded protein is CASSLGPFSDYEQYF.

The V and J genes are TRBV4-1 and TRBJ1-6, with unresolved D. From germline, CDR1 is MGHRA and CDR2 YSYEKL. The V end was cut by 4 bases, the J end by 5 bases, with 12 bases between. The CDR3 is 15 residues long. CDR3 region: CASSPTWGDNSPLHF. The CDR3 DNA reads as TGCGCCAGCAGCCCGACGTGGGGAGATAATTCACCCCTCCACTTT.